Listed below are T cell receptor beta chains from one sample, sequenced in a study of blood T cells in healthy people across ages. TCRdb re-called the 5' RACE reads through MiXCR, storing one row per CDR3 protein. The sample includes roughly 680,000 distinct CDR3 sequences, under 25% of them seen just once. Sequenced sample: blood. These TCRs come from a man between 65 and 85 years old in good health. Both conserved end residues are part of each CDR3. The D gene is left open where the match is weak. Expanded clones are given a class, and other clones once, few, many or no size at all.

cdr3_aa cdr3_nt v_call cdr3_length clone_size j_call d_call
CSANWDTKNIQYF TGCAGTGCTAATTGGGACACTAAAAACATTCAGTACTTC TRBV20-1 13 many TRBJ2-4 -
CASSWRDRVYNEQFF TGCGCCAGCAGCTGGAGGGACAGAGTATACAATGAGCAGTTCTTC TRBV5-1 15 few TRBJ2-1 -
CSVPDGTEAFF TGCAGCGTCCCGGACGGCACCGAAGCTTTCTTT TRBV29-1 11 few TRBJ1-1 -
CASSLLGLAGMSEQFF TGTGCCAGCTCACTTCTGGGACTAGCGGGAATGAGTGAGCAGTTCTTC TRBV18 16 - TRBJ2-1 TRBD2
CASSPRGLSAGIGNEQFF TGCGCCAGCAGCCCGAGGGGCCTTTCAGCGGGGATCGGGAATGAGCAGTTCTTC TRBV5-1 18 - TRBJ2-1 TRBD2
CSASHRQGFTNEQFF TGCAGTGCTAGTCACCGGCAGGGGTTTACCAATGAGCAGTTCTTC TRBV20-1 15 - TRBJ2-1 -
CASSATGRSNQPQHF TGTGCCAGCAGCGCCACGGGACGCAGCAATCAGCCCCAGCATTTT TRBV9 15 few TRBJ1-5 -
CSARDHGGVSYEQYF TGCAGTGCTAGAGATCACGGCGGGGTCTCCTACGAGCAGTACTTC TRBV20-1 15 few TRBJ2-7 -
CSAPPGTGEFVFF TGCAGTGCTCCCCCCGGGACAGGGGAATTCGTATTCTTT TRBV20-1 13 few TRBJ1-1 TRBD1
CASSLVGGDTEAFF TGTGCCAGCAGCTTAGTGGGTGGGGACACTGAAGCTTTCTTT TRBV7-2 14 few TRBJ1-1 -
CSAIGSANTGELFF TGCAGTGCCATCGGGTCTGCGAACACCGGGGAGCTGTTTTTT TRBV20-1 14 - TRBJ2-2 -
CASSLAGIQNQPQHF TGCGCCAGCAGCCTGGCAGGGATTCAAAATCAGCCCCAGCATTTT TRBV5-1 15 - TRBJ1-5 -
CASSSDRGQGTQYF TGTGCCAGCTCATCGGACAGGGGGCAGGGGACCCAGTACTTC TRBV18 14 few TRBJ2-5 TRBD1
CSVGGEGERFF TGCAGCGTTGGAGGGGAGGGTGAGCGGTTCTTC TRBV29-1 11 few TRBJ2-7 TRBD2
CSARASGEDLYEQYF TGCAGTGCTAGGGCATCGGGAGAGGACCTCTACGAGCAGTACTTC TRBV20-1 15 few TRBJ2-7 -
CASSVGDRGRTEAFF TGTGCCAGCAGCGTAGGGGACAGGGGGAGGACTGAAGCTTTCTTT TRBV9 15 - TRBJ1-1 TRBD1
CASSPTSGGHNEQFF TGTGCCAGCAGCCCTACTAGCGGGGGACACAATGAGCAGTTCTTC TRBV7-3 15 - TRBJ2-1 TRBD2
CASSSTGREETQYF TGTGCCAGCAGCTCTACAGGACGCGAAGAGACCCAGTACTTC TRBV11-2 14 - TRBJ2-5 -
CSAREVGRGNTGELFF TGCAGTGCTAGAGAAGTGGGGAGGGGAAACACCGGGGAGCTGTTTTTT TRBV20-1 16 few TRBJ2-2 TRBD2
CASSSEGVVAKNIQYF TGTGCCAGCAGTTCTGAGGGAGTAGTTGCCAAAAACATTCAGTACTTC TRBV7-9 16 medium-sized TRBJ2-4 -
CASSLVEDSPLHF TGTGCCAGCAGCTTAGTGGAGGATTCACCCCTCCACTTT TRBV11-2 13 - TRBJ1-6 -
CASSLNGGSDNEQFF TGTGCCAGCAGCTTAAATGGCGGGAGTGACAATGAGCAGTTCTTC TRBV7-9 15 few TRBJ2-1 TRBD2
CASSLSRQLNTGELFF TGTGCCAGCAGTTTATCACGGCAGCTGAACACCGGGGAGCTGTTTTTT TRBV27 16 - TRBJ2-2 -
CASSTQTVPNTEAFF TGTGCCAGCAGCACCCAGACAGTACCTAACACTGAAGCTTTCTTT TRBV3-1 15 - TRBJ1-1 -
CASRSGTRSTDTQYF TGTGCCAGCAGAAGTGGGACTAGAAGCACAGATACGCAGTATTTT TRBV7-3 15 few TRBJ2-3 TRBD2
CASSQDQGSGANVLTF TGCGCCAGCAGCCAAGATCAGGGTTCTGGGGCCAACGTCCTGACTTTC TRBV4-1 16 - TRBJ2-6 -
CASTTTSGANVLTF TGTGCCAGCACCACAACATCTGGGGCCAACGTCCTGACTTTC TRBV18 14 - TRBJ2-6 -
CSATRGTGGGKLFF TGCAGTGCGACCCGGGGGACAGGGGGCGGAAAACTGTTTTTT TRBV20-1 14 - TRBJ1-4 TRBD1
CASGLGSGQGFNEQFF TGTGCTAGTGGTTTGGGCTCGGGACAGGGGTTCAATGAGCAGTTCTTC TRBV12-5 16 few TRBJ2-1 TRBD1
CASSRTSGSYTQYF TGTGCCAGCAGTAGGACTAGCGGGAGTTATACGCAGTATTTT TRBV6-5 14 - TRBJ2-3 TRBD2
CASSLGLAGDEQYF TGTGCCAGCAGTCTGGGACTAGCGGGGGACGAGCAGTACTTC TRBV12-3/TRBV12-4 14 many TRBJ2-7 TRBD2
CASSRVGSGSDEQFF TGTGCCAGCAGTAGGGTTGGTAGCGGGAGCGATGAGCAGTTCTTC TRBV6-4 15 - TRBJ2-1 TRBD2
CASSQVALNTEAFF TGTGCCAGCAGCCAAGTTGCGTTGAACACTGAAGCTTTCTTT TRBV3-1 14 - TRBJ1-1 -
CASSSAPNTEAFF TGTGCCAGCAGCTCCGCGCCCAACACTGAAGCTTTCTTT TRBV11-2 13 - TRBJ1-1 -
CSASPSGSTYEQYF TGCAGTGCTTCACCTAGCGGGAGTACCTACGAGCAGTACTTC TRBV20-1 14 few TRBJ2-7 TRBD2
CASSPLGEDQPQHF TGTGCCAGCTCACCGCTTGGGGAAGATCAGCCCCAGCATTTT TRBV18 14 - TRBJ1-5 -
CSAWSREDQETQYF TGCAGTGCGTGGTCCAGGGAGGACCAAGAGACCCAGTACTTC TRBV20-1 14 few TRBJ2-5 -